What follows are 15 T cell receptor beta chains derived from one specimen sequenced in a study of T-cell reconstitution after alpha-beta-depleted transplantation in children. This sample's TCRbeta library carried unique molecular identifier barcodes. TCRdb reprocessed the PCR reads with MiXCR, giving one entry per CDR3 protein. The sample consists of some 240,000 distinct CDR3 sequences, 7.5% to 10% of them appearing once. Source: PBMCs from the stem cell graft donor, taken from the stem cell graft. These receptor sequences come from a human donor who donated a stem cell graft to a child with SCID.

The sample holds many counts of this clonotype. The V and J genes are TRBV20-1 and TRBJ2-7; D gene unclear. Germline V gene sequence: CDR1 DFQATT, CDR2 SNEGSKA (reference sequence). V shed 0 bases and J shed 2 bases, with 11 bases lying between them. CDR3 length: 14 amino acids. CDR3 amino acids: CSAREGSWTYEQYF. CDR3 coding DNA: TGCAGTGCTAGAGAGGGCAGTTGGACCTACGAGCAGTACTTC.

This clonotype was seen repeatedly, ten times or more. CDR3 sequence (DNA): TGCAGTGCCTTAGGGACGGATACCTACGAGCAGTACTTC. Encoded protein: CSALGTDTYEQYF. V is TRBV20-1 and J is TRBJ2-7; either TRBD1 or TRBD2 may supply D (5 bases each). Per germline, CDR1 DFQATT and CDR2 SNEGSKA (reference sequence). The CDR3 extends over 13 amino acids. The V end was cut by 6 bases, the J end by 2 bases, with 14 bases between.

This clonotype was counted ten times or more. V usage is TRBV20-1 and J usage is TRBJ1-1; 7 bases match TRBD1. V lost 6 bases and J lost 8; bases outside the gene matches: 6. Germline V gives CDR1 DFQATT, CDR2 SNEGSKA (reference sequence). The CDR3 spans 11 residues. CDR3: CSAIGQVEAFF. The CDR3 DNA follows: TGCAGTGCCATCGGACAGGTAGAAGCTTTCTTT.

This clonotype has ten or more counts. This chain connects TRBV6-5 to TRBJ1-5; D may be TRBD1 (6 bases). Trimming left V 6 bases short and J 1 base short, with 13 bases between. The CDR3 length is 15 residues. CDR1 MNHEY and CDR2 SVGAGI come from the germline V gene. In DNA form, the CDR3 reads TGTGCCAGCAGCCGCGACAGGTGGAGCAATCAGCCCCAGCATTTT. Translating it yields CASSRDRWSNQPQHF.

This rearrangement joins TRBV29-1 to TRBJ2-3, with 11 bases aligning to TRBD2. Germline V lookup: CDR1 SQVTM, CDR2 ANQGSEA. V lost 7 bases to trimming and J lost 1 base; unmatched junction nucleotides: 7. The CDR3 loop spans 15 amino acids. The CDR3 sequence: CSAIAGGAGTDTQYF. CDR3 bases: TGCAGCGCTATAGCGGGGGGGGCAGGCACAGATACGCAGTATTTT.

This clonotype was seen ten or more times. The V and J genes are TRBV20-1 and TRBJ1-2; 7 positions agree with TRBD1. V gave up 0 bases and J gave up 8 bases; unmatched junction bases: 9. The CDR3 loop spans 14 amino acids. Germline-derived CDR1 and CDR2 are DFQATT and SNEGSKA (reference sequence). This CDR3 reads CSARDPSGGGGYTF. In DNA form, the CDR3 reads TGCAGTGCTAGAGATCCGTCAGGGGGTGGGGGCTACACCTTC.

This clonotype was detected many times. This rearrangement joins TRBV6-1 to TRBJ1-2; a possible D gene is TRBD1 (6 bases). The CDR3 is made up of 15 amino acids. The germline V gene encodes CDR1 MNHNS and CDR2 SASEGT. The germline V and J ends were trimmed by 6 bases and 0 bases, with 14 bases remaining between them. The CDR3 reads CASSLLTGTNYGYTF. CDR3 DNA sequence: TGTGCCAGCAGCCTATTGACAGGAACTAACTATGGCTACACCTTC.

The sample holds many counts of this clonotype. The chain joins TRBV5-1 to TRBJ2-5; no definite D call. Germline lookup yields CDR1 SGHRS and CDR2 YFSETQ. The CDR3 is made up of 14 amino acids. The V end was cut by 0 bases, the J end by 4 bases, with 10 bases between. Here the CDR3 DNA reads TGCGCCAGCAGCTTGGCCTCCGAACGAGAGACCCAGTACTTC. Protein product: CASSLASERETQYF.

This clonotype was counted at least ten times. The chain is built from TRBV7-3 and TRBJ2-3, with unresolved D. CDR1 is SGHTA and CDR2 is FQGTGA in the germline V gene. The CDR3 sequence is 12 residues long. Trimming shortened V by 4 bases and J by 6 bases, and 8 bases separated the two germline ends. CDR3 sequence: CASSSPPDTQYF. For the CDR3, the DNA is TGTGCCAGCAGCTCACCGCCGGATACGCAGTATTTT. Full variable domain (missing parts from reference TRBV7-3 and TRBJ2-3): GAGVSQTPSNKVTEKGKYVELRCDPISGHTALYWYRQSLGQGPEFLIYFQGTGAADDSGLPNDRFFAVRPEGSVSTLKIQRTERGDSAVYLCASSSPPDTQYFGPGTRLTVL.

The table lists this clonotype with many counts. The J gene is TRBJ1-2, the V gene TRBV20-1; the D gene is possibly TRBD1 (5 bases). V was cut by 3 bases and J by 1 base, with 30 bases left in between. The CDR3 contains 20 residues. Germline lookup yields CDR1 DFQATT and CDR2 SNEGSKA (reference sequence). CDR3 sequence: CSARGLVRDLKAGHNYGYTF. In nucleotides, the CDR3 is TGCAGTGCTAGGGGACTCGTGCGCGATTTGAAGGCAGGGCATAACTATGGCTACACCTTC.

The sample holds many counts of this clonotype. The chain has TRBV7-9 and TRBJ1-1; 7 positions match TRBD1. The germline gives CDR1 SEHNR, CDR2 FQNEAQ (reference sequence). This CDR3 is 15 amino acids long. J lost 7 bases, V lost 3 bases, and 11 bases had no gene match. CDR3 sequence (DNA): TGTGCCAGCAGCTTGGTTTCAAACAGGGGCAGTGAAGCTTTCTTT. As protein: CASSLVSNRGSEAFF. Full variable domain (remainder filled in from reference TRBV7-9 and TRBJ1-1): DTGVSQNPRHKITKRGQNVTFRCDPISEHNRLYWYRQTLGQGPEFLTYFQNEAQLEKSRLLSDRFSAERPKGSFSTLEIQRTEQGDSAMYLCASSLVSNRGSEAFFGQGTRLTVV.

This clonotype was counted ten times or more. The V gene is TRBV20-1, the J gene TRBJ2-2; D might be TRBD1 (6 bases). Trimming took off 5 bases at V and 0 bases at J, with 16 bases between the two ends. This CDR3 is built from 16 residues. CDR1 is DFQATT, CDR2 SNEGSKA, per germline (reference sequence). The CDR3 protein is CSAPPGHLSNTGELFF. The CDR3 DNA reads TGCAGTGCTCCTCCGGGACATCTTTCGAACACCGGGGAGCTGTTTTTT.

This clonotype was detected ten times or more. The chain uses TRBV5-6 and TRBJ1-2, with D hard to call. The germline gives CDR1 SGHDT, CDR2 YYEEEE. With 0 bases removed from V and 4 bases from J, the gap between germline ends came to 10 bases. The CDR3 sequence is 14 residues long. Here the CDR3 DNA reads TGTGCCAGCAGCTTGGCTCAAAGGATCTATGGCTACACCTTC. This codes for CASSLAQRIYGYTF.

The sample holds many counts of this clonotype. The chain carries TRBV29-1 and TRBJ1-1; the D gene is possibly TRBD1 (5 bases). The CDR3 is 13 residues long. Germline CDR1 SQVTM, CDR2 ANQGSEA. V dropped 8 bases and J dropped 1 base, with 14 bases sitting between them. The CDR3 DNA reads as TGCAGCATCAGTGGGACGGAGAACACTGAAGCTTTCTTT. This encodes CSISGTENTEAFF.

Ten or more counts support this clonotype. This chain links TRBV7-9 with TRBJ2-1; a possible D gene is TRBD2 (5 bases). The CDR3 covers 13 residues. Germline values: CDR1 SEHNR, CDR2 FQNEAQ (reference sequence). V lost 1 base to trimming and J lost 8 bases, with 9 bases between them. Here the CDR3 reads CASSLGGFYEQFF. The CDR3 nucleotides read TGTGCCAGCAGCTTAGGAGGGTTTTATGAGCAGTTCTTC. The variable domain in full, completed from reference TRBV7-9 and TRBJ2-1, reads DTGVSQNPRHKITKRGQNVTFRCDPISEHNRLYWYRQTLGQGPEFLTYFQNEAQLEKSRLLSDRFSAERPKGSFSTLEIQRTEQGDSAMYLCASSLGGFYEQFFGPGTRLTVL.